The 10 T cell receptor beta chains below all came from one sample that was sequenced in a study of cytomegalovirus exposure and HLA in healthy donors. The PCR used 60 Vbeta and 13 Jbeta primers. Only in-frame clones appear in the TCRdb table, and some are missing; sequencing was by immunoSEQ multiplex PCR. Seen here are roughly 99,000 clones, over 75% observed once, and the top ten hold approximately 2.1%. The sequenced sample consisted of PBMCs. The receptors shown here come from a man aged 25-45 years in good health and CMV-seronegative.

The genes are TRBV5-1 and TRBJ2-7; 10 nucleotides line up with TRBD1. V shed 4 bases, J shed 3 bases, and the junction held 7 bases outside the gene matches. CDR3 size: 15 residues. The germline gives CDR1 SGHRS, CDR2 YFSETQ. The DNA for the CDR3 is TGCGCCAGCAGCCCCGGGACAGGGGACCTCTACGAGCAGTACTTC. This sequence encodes CASSPGTGDLYEQYF. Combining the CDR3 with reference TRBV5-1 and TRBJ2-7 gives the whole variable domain KAGVTQTPRYLIKTRGQQVTLSCSPISGHRSVSWYQQTPGQGLQFLFEYFSETQRNKGNFPGRFSGRQFSNSRSEMNVSTLELGDSALYLCASSPGTGDLYEQYFGPGTRLTVT.

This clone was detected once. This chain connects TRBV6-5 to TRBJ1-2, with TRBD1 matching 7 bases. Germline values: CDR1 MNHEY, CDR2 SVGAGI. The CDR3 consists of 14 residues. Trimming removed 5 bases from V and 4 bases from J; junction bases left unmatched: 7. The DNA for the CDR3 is TGTGCCAGCAGTGATACAGGGGTAGGCTATGGCTACACCTTC. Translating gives CASSDTGVGYGYTF.

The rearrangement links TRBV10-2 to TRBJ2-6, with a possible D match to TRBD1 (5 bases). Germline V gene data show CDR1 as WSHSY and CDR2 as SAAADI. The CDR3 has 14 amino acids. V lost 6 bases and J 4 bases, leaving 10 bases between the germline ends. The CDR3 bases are TGCGCCAGCAGCCCAGGGTACGGGGCCAACGTCCTGACTTTC. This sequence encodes CASSPGYGANVLTF.

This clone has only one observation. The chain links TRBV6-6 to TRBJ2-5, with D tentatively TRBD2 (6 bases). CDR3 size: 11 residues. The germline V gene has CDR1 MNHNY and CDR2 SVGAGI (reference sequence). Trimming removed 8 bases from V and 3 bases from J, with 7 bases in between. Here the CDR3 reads CASSGEETQYF. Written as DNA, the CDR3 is TGTGCCAGCTCGGGGGAAGAGACCCAGTACTTC.

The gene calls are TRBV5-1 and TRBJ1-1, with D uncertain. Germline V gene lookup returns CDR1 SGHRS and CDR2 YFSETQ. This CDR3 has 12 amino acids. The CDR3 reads CVGKRENTEAFF. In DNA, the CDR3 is TGCGTCGGGAAGCGGGAGAACACTGAAGCTTTCTTT.

The CDR3 here is CASTLVWQGNQPQHF. In DNA, the CDR3 is TGTGCCAGCACCTTAGTCTGGCAGGGCAATCAGCCCCAGCATTTT. The J gene is TRBJ1-5, the V gene TRBV2; D uncertain. From germline, CDR1 is SNHLY and CDR2 FYNNEI. This CDR3 spans 15 amino acids. Between the trimmed V and J ends, which lost 7 bases and 2 bases, there was a span of 15 bases.

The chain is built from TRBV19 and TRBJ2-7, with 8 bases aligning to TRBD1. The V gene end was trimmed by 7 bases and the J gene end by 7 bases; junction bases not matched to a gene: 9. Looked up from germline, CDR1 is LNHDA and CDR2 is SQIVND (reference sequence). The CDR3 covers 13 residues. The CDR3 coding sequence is TGTGCCAGTATGGGGTCAGGGGGCTGGGAGCAGTACTTC. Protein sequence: CASMGSGGWEQYF. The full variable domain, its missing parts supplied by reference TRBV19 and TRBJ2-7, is DGGITQSPKYLFRKEGQNVTLSCEQNLNHDAMYWYRQDPGQGLRLIYYSQIVNDFQKGDIAEGYSVSREKKESFPLTVTSAQKNPTAFYLCASMGSGGWEQYFGPGTRLTVT.

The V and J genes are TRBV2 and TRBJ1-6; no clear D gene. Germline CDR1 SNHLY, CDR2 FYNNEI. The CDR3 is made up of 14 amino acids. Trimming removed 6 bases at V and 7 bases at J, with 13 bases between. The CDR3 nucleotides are TGTGCCAGCAGGTCCGGCCGAGGCAATTCACCCCTCCACTTT. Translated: CASRSGRGNSPLHF.

CDR3 protein: CASSLGEYTEAFF. In DNA, the CDR3 is TGTGCCAGCAGCTTAGGGGAGTACACTGAAGCTTTCTTT. The gene calls are TRBV7-6 and TRBJ1-1; the D is unclear. CDR1 and CDR2 from the germline V gene are SGHVS and FNYEAQ. V lost 1 base, J lost 3 bases, and 6 bases lay in between. This CDR3 has 13 amino acids.

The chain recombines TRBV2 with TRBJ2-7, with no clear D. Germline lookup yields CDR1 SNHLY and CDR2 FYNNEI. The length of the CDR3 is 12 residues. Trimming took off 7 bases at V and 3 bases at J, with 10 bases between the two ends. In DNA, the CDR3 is TGTGCCAGCACCCCGAGGAACTACGAGCAGTACTTC. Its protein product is CASTPRNYEQYF.